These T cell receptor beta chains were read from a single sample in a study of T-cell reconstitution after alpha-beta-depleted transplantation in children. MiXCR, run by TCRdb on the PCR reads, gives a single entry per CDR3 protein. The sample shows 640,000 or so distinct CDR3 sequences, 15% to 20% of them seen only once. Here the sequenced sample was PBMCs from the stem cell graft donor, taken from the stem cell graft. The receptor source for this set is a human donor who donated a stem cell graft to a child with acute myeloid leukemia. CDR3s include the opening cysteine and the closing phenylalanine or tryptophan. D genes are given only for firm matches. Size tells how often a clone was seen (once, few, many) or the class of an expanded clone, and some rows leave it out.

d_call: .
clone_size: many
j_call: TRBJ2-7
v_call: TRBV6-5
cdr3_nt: TGTGCCAGCAGTTACTCGTTCGGGGGTGAGGAGCAGTACTTC
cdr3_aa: CASSYSFGGEEQYF

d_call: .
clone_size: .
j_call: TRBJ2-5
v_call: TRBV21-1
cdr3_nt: TGTGCCAGCAGCAAAGTTAGGGGATTCCTCTTC
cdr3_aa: CASSKVRGFLF

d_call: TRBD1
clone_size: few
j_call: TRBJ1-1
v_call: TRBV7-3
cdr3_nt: TGTGCCAGCAGCCTCCGGGACAGGGGTGAAGCTTTCTTT
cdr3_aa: CASSLRDRGEAFF

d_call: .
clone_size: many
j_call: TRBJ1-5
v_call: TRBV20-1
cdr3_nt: TGCAGTGCTGCCGGGAGCCAACATCAGCCCCAGCATTTT
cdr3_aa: CSAAGSQHQPQHF

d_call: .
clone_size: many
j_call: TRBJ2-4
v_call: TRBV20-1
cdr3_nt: TGCAGTGCACCATCCGAGGTTCTAGCCAAAAACATTCAGTACTTC
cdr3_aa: CSAPSEVLAKNIQYF

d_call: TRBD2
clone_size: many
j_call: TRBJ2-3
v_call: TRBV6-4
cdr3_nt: TGTGCCAGCGCGGGGGGTACGCAGTATTTT
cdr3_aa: CASAGGTQYF

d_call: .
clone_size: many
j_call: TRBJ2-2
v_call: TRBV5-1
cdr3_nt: TGCGCCAGCAGCTTGGGGTTGGGAACGAACACCGGGGAGCTGTTTTTT
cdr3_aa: CASSLGLGTNTGELFF

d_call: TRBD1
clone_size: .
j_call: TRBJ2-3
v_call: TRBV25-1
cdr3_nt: TGTGCCAGCAGTGAATACGGACAGGGCACAGATACGCAGTATTTT
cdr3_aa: CASSEYGQGTDTQYF

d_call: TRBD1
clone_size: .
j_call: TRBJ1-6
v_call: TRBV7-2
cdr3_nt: TGTGCCAGCAGCAAGACAGGGGCCGATAGGGCCCTCCACTTT
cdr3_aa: CASSKTGADRALHF

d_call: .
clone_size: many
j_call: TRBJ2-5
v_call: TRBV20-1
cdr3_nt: TGCAGTGCTAGAGATAGGCAGACCCAGTACTTC
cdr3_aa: CSARDRQTQYF

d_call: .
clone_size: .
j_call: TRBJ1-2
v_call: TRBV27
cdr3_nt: TGTGCCAGCAGTCCATCAGGGCGTCCGCATGGCTACACCTTC
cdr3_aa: CASSPSGRPHGYTF

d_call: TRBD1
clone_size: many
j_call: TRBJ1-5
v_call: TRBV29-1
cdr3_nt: TGCAGCGTTCAATCAGGGGGCGGGCAGCCCCAGCATTTT
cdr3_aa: CSVQSGGGQPQHF

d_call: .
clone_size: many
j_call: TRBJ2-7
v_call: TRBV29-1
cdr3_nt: TGCAGCGTTGAAAGTGGCAGGGACTACGAGCAGTACTTC
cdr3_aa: CSVESGRDYEQYF

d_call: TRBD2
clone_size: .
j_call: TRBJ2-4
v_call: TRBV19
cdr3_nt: TGTGCCAGTAGTATCGGGCCCCGGGGGGTTCAAGCCAAAAACATTCAGTACTTC
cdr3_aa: CASSIGPRGVQAKNIQYF

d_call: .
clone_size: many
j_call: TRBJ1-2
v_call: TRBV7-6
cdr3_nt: TGTGCCAGCAGCTTTGGCACTAACTATGGCTACACCTTC
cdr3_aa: CASSFGTNYGYTF

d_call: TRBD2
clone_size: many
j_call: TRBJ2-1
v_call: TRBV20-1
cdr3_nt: TGCAGTGCCGGATCTAGCGGGGGATACAATGAGCAGTTCTTC
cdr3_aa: CSAGSSGGYNEQFF

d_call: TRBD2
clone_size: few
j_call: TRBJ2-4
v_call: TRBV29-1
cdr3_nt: TGCAGCGTGGGCTTTGCGGGGGTAAACATTCAGTACTTC
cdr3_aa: CSVGFAGVNIQYF

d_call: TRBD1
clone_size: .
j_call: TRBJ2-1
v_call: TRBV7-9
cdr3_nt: TGTGCCAGCAGCTTACTGGGACAGGCATCCAACAATGAGCAGTTCTTC
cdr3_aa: CASSLLGQASNNEQFF

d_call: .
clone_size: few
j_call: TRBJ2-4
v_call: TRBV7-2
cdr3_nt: TGTGCCAGCAGCTTAGCTACCGACAGAAAACAGTACTTC
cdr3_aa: CASSLATDRKQYF

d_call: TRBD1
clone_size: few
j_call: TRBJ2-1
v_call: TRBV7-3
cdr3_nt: TGTGCCAGCAGGTCGCGGGGACAGGGCCCTTCCTTCTTC
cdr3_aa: CASRSRGQGPSFF

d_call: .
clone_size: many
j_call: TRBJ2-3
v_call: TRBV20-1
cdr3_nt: TGCAGTGCTAGAGCGGGGGCTAGCACAGATACGCAGTATTTT
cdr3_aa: CSARAGASTDTQYF

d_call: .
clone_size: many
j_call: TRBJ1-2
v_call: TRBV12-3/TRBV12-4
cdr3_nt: TGTGCCAGCAGCTATGGATCCGCTATAGATGGCTACACCTTC
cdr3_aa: CASSYGSAIDGYTF

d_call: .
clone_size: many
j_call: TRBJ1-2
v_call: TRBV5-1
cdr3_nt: TGCGCCAGCAGCTTGAGACCTCAGACCTTCAACTATGGCTACACCTTC
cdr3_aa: CASSLRPQTFNYGYTF

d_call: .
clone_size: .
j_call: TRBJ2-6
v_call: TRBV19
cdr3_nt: TGTGCCAGTAGTGACCTCAGGTCTGGGGCCAACGTCCTGACTTTC
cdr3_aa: CASSDLRSGANVLTF

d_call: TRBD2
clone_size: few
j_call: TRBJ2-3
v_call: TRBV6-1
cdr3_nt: TGTGCCAGCAGAAGTCTAGCGGACACAGATACGCAGTATTTT
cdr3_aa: CASRSLADTDTQYF

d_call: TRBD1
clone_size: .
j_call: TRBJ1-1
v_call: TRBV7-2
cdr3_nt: TGTGCCAGCAGCTATATGACAGGGGCGAGGACTGAAGCTTTCTTT
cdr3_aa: CASSYMTGARTEAFF

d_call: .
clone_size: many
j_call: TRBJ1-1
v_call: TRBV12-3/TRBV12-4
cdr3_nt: TGTGCCAGCAGGTACCGGGAGAGCGTGACTGAAGCTTTCTTT
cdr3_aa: CASRYRESVTEAFF

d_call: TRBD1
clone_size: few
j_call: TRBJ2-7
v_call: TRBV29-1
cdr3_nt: TGCAGCGTTGTAAACAGGGGGTTGTACGAGCAGTACTTC
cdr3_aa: CSVVNRGLYEQYF

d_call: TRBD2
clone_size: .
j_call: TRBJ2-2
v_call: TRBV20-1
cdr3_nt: TGCAGTGCCCAAGCGGGGGGGGCTTCCGGGGAGCTGTTTTTT
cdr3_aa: CSAQAGGASGELFF

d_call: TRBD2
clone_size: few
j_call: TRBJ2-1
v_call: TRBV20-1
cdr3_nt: TGCAGTGGCGGGGGGGGGGACCCGACCTTCGCTTGGAATGAGCAGTTCTTC
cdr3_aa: CSGGGGDPTFAWNEQFF

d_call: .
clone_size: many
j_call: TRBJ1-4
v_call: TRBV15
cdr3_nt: TGTGCCACCAGACAACACACTGAAAAACTGTTTTTT
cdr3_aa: CATRQHTEKLFF

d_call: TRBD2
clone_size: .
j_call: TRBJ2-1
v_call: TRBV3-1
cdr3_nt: TGTGCCAGCAGCCAAGAATGGCTAGCGGGGACCTATGAGCAGTTCTTC
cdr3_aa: CASSQEWLAGTYEQFF

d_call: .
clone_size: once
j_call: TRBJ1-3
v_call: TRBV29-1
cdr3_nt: TGCAGAGTGGCCCCAAGCGCAGTGGGAAACACCATATATTTT
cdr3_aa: CRVAPSAVGNTIYF

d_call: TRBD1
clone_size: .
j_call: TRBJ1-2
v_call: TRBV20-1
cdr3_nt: TGCAGTGCTAGGCCCCTACAGGGGGCGAATGGCGGCTACACCTTC
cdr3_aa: CSARPLQGANGGYTF

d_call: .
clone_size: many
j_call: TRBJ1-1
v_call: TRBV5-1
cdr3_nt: TGCGCCAGCAGCTTGATGAATCAGGACACTGAAGCTTTCTTT
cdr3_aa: CASSLMNQDTEAFF

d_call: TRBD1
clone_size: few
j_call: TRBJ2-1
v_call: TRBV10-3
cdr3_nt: TGTGCCATCACCCGGACAGGGGATGTCAATGAGCAGTTCTTC
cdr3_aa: CAITRTGDVNEQFF

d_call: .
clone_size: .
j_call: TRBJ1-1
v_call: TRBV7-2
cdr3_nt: TGTGCCAGCAGCCTTACCCTTAATGAGAACACTGAAGCTTTCTTT
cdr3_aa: CASSLTLNENTEAFF

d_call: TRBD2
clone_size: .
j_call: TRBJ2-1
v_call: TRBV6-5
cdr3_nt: TGTGCCAGCAGCCCCCGGCACCTGGGTAGCGGGGGGGCAAGAAATGAGCAGTTCTTC
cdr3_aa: CASSPRHLGSGGARNEQFF

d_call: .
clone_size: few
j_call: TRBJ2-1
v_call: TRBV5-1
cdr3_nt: TGCGCCAGCAGAACTTCAGGGGACCCCTACAATGAGCAGTTCTTC
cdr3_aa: CASRTSGDPYNEQFF

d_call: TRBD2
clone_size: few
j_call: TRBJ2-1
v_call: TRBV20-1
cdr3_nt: TGCAGTGCTAGAGATCGAGGTAGCGGGGGGGCCTGGTCCTACAATGAGCAGTTCTTC
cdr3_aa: CSARDRGSGGAWSYNEQFF

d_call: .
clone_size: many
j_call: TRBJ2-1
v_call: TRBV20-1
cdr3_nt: TGCAGTGTTACAGCAGACGGGGGGCTCTCCTACAATGAGCAGTTCTTC
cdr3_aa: CSVTADGGLSYNEQFF

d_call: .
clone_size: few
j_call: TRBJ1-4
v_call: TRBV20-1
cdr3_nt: TGCAGTGCATCGGACGCCGGGCCCACCGGGGGTAATGAAAAACTGTTTTTT
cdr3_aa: CSASDAGPTGGNEKLFF

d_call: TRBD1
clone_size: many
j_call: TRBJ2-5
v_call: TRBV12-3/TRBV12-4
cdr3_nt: TGTGCCAGCAGCCTCGGACAGGGTAGGGTAGGGGAGACCCAGTACTTC
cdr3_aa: CASSLGQGRVGETQYF